The next 9 T cell receptor beta chains were all read from a single sample in a study of tumor-infiltrating lymphocytes in primary liver carcinoma. RNA was extracted from whole blood without cell sorting, alongside germline DNA. A primer matching the constant region was used to make TCR beta cDNA from 500 to 650 ng of total RNA. Nested multiplex PCR, run for three rounds with slightly modified ARM-PCR, yielded TCR beta libraries. Each of the first two PCR rounds ran approximately 11 cycles with TRBV1-TRBV30 forward and C-beta reverse primers. TCRdb fed the multiplex PCR reads into MiXCR, producing one record per CDR3 protein. The sample lists some 200,000 distinct CDR3 sequences, about two thirds occurring once. The specimen sequenced was peripheral blood. The source is a woman aged 55-70 years with primary liver carcinoma and hepatitis B virus infection.

Concerning this clonotype itself: A single base separates this from a much larger clone, so it may be a read error. This likely comes from a read error, as the CDR3 has no conserved phenylalanine or tryptophan at its end. The V gene is TRBV4-1, the J gene TRBJ2-7; possible D gene TRBD2, 6 bases. The V end was cut by 3 bases, the J end by 1 base, with 16 bases between. Per the germline V gene, CDR1 is MGHRA and CDR2 is YSYEKL. The CDR3 totals 16 residues. The CDR3 sequence is CASSHPSGTGSYEQYS. The CDR3 region has the DNA TGCGCCAGCAGCCACCCCTCGGGGACTGGATCCTACGAGCAGTACTCC.

Concerning this clonotype itself: A read error is possible here, since a much larger clone lies one base away. The chain uses TRBV10-3 and TRBJ2-7; 7 nucleotides line up with TRBD2. Germline CDR1 is ENHRY and CDR2 is SYGVKD. The CDR3 has 15 amino acids. CDR3 sequence: CAICESGGGSYEQYF. The CDR3 nucleotides read TGTGCCATCTGTGAGTCGGGGGGAGGGAGCTACGAGCAGTACTTC.

Comment on this clonotype: One end of the junction varies from germline; a read error may be responsible. The V and J genes are TRBV12-3 or TRBV12-4 and TRBJ1-3, with unresolved D. The CDR3 is 12 residues long. CDR3 bases: TGTGCCAGGAGTTCCCCTGGAAACACCATATATTTT. Translation gives CARSSPGNTIYF.

Comment on this clonotype: This may come from a read error, since a much larger clone is one base off. V gene TRBV6-6 combines with J gene TRBJ1-1; D gene uncertain. The V and J ends lost 0 bases and 0 bases respectively, with 8 bases between them. The CDR3 is 15 amino acids. Germline lookup yields CDR1 MNHNY and CDR2 SVGAGI (reference sequence). CDR3 sequence: CASSYSCELNTEAFF. The CDR3 DNA reads as TGTGCCAGCAGTTACTCCTGTGAGCTGAACACTGAAGCTTTCTTT.

About this clonotype: One end of the junction is discordant with germline, which a read error may explain. The chain uses TRBV11-1 and TRBJ2-3, with 7 bases fitting TRBD1. Germline CDR1 and CDR2: SGHAT and FQDESV (reference sequence). CDR3 size: 14 residues. The CDR3 DNA follows: TGTGCCAGCAGCTGGACAGGCCTCCAAGAGACCCTGTACTTT. It specifies CASSWTGLQETLYF.

The rearrangement uses TRBV9 and TRBJ2-7; D is unclear. The germline V gene has CDR1 SGDLS and CDR2 YYNGEE. Trimming stripped 2 bases from V and 0 bases from J, with 9 bases between. The CDR3 loop spans 14 amino acids. For the CDR3, the DNA is TGTGCCAGCAGCGTTGGGAACGTCTCCTACGAGCAGTACTTC. It encodes CASSVGNVSYEQYF.

In regard to this clonotype: The CDR3 carries no conserved terminal phenylalanine or tryptophan, so it likely arises from a read error. The CDR3 bases are TGTGCCAGCGGGATGTACAATGAGCAGTTCCTC. It codes for CASGMYNEQFL. The chain has TRBV6-5 and TRBJ2-1; no firm D call. The CDR3 length is 11 residues. Trimming removed 8 bases at V and 4 bases at J, with 6 bases between. The germline V gene has CDR1 MNHEY and CDR2 SVGAGI.

To note about this clonotype: A much bigger clone sits one base away, suggesting this may be a read error. It is likely a read error, because the conserved phenylalanine at the end of the CDR3 is missing. This chain joins TRBV6-5 and TRBJ1-4; D not certain. Trimming removed 5 bases at V and 8 bases at J, with 15 bases between. The CDR3 runs to 14 residues. Germline loops: CDR1 MNHEY, CDR2 SVGAGI. The CDR3 DNA reads TGTGCCAGCAGTCGGACGGGCCTCGGAGAAAAACTGTTTTTA. This translates into CASSRTGLGEKLFL.

Written as DNA, the CDR3 is TGTGCCAGCAGCTTAATGTCACAGACAGATACGCAGTATTTT. This codes for CASSLMSQTDTQYF. The V and J genes are TRBV7-9 and TRBJ2-3; D is uncertain. This CDR3 has 14 residues. V lost 2 bases, J lost 3 bases, and 9 bases lay in between. Per germline, CDR1 SEHNR and CDR2 FQNEAQ (reference sequence).